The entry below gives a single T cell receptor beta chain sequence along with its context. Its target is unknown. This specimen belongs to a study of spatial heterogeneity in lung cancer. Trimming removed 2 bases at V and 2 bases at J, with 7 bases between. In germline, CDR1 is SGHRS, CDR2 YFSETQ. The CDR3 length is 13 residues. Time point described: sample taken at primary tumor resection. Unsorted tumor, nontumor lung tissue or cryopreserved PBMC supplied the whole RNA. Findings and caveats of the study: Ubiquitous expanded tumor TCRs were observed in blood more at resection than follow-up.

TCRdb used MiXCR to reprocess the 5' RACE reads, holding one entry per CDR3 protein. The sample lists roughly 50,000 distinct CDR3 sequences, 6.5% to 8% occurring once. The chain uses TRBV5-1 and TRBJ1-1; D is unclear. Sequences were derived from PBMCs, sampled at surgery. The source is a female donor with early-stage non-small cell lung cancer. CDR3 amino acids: CASSFRPNTEAFF. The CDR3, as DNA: TGCGCCAGCAGCTTCCGGCCCAACACTGAAGCTTTCTTT.